This TCR beta chain was obtained from a study of blood T cell repertoires in COVID-19. Overall study context: Samples representing acute and convalescent COVID-19 were sourced from the United States, Italy and Spain. T cells, B-cell-depleted T cells, or PBMCs supplied cDNA or gDNA.

CDR3 size: 14 residues. Trimming at V came to 8 bases and at J to 5 bases, leaving 8 bases not matched to a gene. Per germline, CDR1 SEHNR and CDR2 FQNEAQ (reference sequence). Authors' methods: Nucleated cell number was recorded as an estimate derived from reference gene primer amplification. Repertoires were generated with immunoSEQ multiplex PCR, while TCRdb's copy carries only in-frame clones and drops some. From that table come the V and J calls and clone size; the DNA was used to work out D and trimming. This sample carries 63,000 or so clones, about 81% of them seen once, and the ten largest clones take 9.2%.

The source is a human donor in a cohort sampled during active COVID-19. The chain employs TRBV7-9 and TRBJ2-3; TRBD2 matches 9 bases. Sample: peripheral blood. Here the CDR3 reads CASVREGRGDTQYF. The DNA of the CDR3 is TGTGCCAGCGTGCGGGAGGGCCGGGGAGATACGCAGTATTTT.